This is a list of T cell receptor beta chains from one sample in a study of shared clonotypes between healthy human individuals. The method was immunoSEQ multiplex PCR; TCRdb's version includes in-frame clones alone and lacks a portion of them. The sample shows approximately 2,000,000 clones, roughly 90% of them seen only once. The specimen sequenced was naive CD4+ T cells from PBMCs. The receptor source for this set is a man between 18 and 29 years old in good health. Some clones in this sample may be carry-over from other donors' samples. Each CDR3 is given with its conserved first and last residue. The order of the fields is V gene, clone size, J gene, D gene, CDR3 protein, CDR3 DNA. The D gene is left open where the match is weak. A clone size is listed for some rows: how often the clone was seen (once, few, many), or a class if it is expanded.

TRBV5-1,.,TRBJ1-1,.,CASSLLDPNTEAFF,TGCGCCAGCAGCTTGTTGGACCCGAACACTGAAGCTTTCTTT
TRBV9,once,TRBJ1-3,.,CASSVLGGSGNTIYF,TGTGCCAGCAGCGTACTCGGGGGAAGTGGAAACACCATATATTTT
TRBV30,few,TRBJ1-5,.,CACHGRGNQPQHF,TGTGCCTGCCATGGAAGGGGAAATCAGCCCCAGCATTTT
TRBV2,.,TRBJ1-4,.,CASSVMGGDEKLFF,TGTGCCAGCAGTGTAATGGGGGGCGACGAAAAACTGTTTTTT
TRBV28,.,TRBJ1-5,.,CASSLVLQPQHF,TGTGCCAGCAGTTTGGTACTTCAGCCCCAGCATTTT
TRBV5-3,.,TRBJ2-3,.,CARSLWGESTDTQYF,TGTGCCAGAAGCTTGTGGGGGGAAAGCACAGATACGCAGTATTTT
TRBV14,.,TRBJ2-3,.,CASSLAGFTDTQYF,TGTGCCAGCAGCCTCGCGGGGTTTACAGATACGCAGTATTTT
TRBV5-1,.,TRBJ1-3,TRBD1,CASSLVAYRQGQIYGNTIYF,TGCGCCAGCAGCTTGGTCGCGTATCGACAGGGGCAGATTTATGGAAACACCATATATTTT
TRBV2,.,TRBJ2-1,.,CASAGSASYNEQFF,TGTGCCAGCGCTGGGAGCGCTTCCTACAATGAGCAGTTCTTC
TRBV7-9,.,TRBJ2-7,TRBD2,CASSLVGLDYEQYF,TGTGCCAGCAGCTTAGTCGGACTAGACTACGAGCAGTACTTC
TRBV28,.,TRBJ2-7,.,CASSLTGVARYEQYF,TGTGCCAGCAGTTTAACAGGAGTAGCTCGCTACGAGCAGTACTTC
TRBV5-1,.,TRBJ2-2,.,CASSFITGSHTGELFF,TGCGCCAGCAGCTTTATCACAGGGTCCCACACCGGGGAGCTGTTTTTT
TRBV4-2,.,TRBJ2-6,TRBD1,CASSPGDRVSGANVLTF,TGTGCCAGCAGCCCAGGGGACAGGGTCTCCGGGGCCAACGTCCTGACTTTC
TRBV7-2,.,TRBJ2-1,.,CASSLVAGKWQFF,TGTGCCAGCAGCTTAGTAGCCGGGAAGTGGCAGTTCTTC
TRBV10-1,.,TRBJ2-1,TRBD2,CASSGTSGTQEQFF,TGCGCCAGCAGTGGGACTAGCGGGACGCAAGAGCAGTTCTTC
TRBV15,.,TRBJ1-2,.,CATRGQAPNYGYTF,TGTGCCACCAGAGGGCAGGCCCCCAACTATGGCTACACCTTC
TRBV27,.,TRBJ2-1,.,CASWAGLGYNEQFF,TGTGCCAGCTGGGCGGGACTGGGATACAATGAGCAGTTCTTC
TRBV7-9,.,TRBJ2-7,TRBD2,CASSLTSGRTYEQYF,TGTGCCAGCAGCTTAACTAGCGGGAGAACCTACGAGCAGTACTTC
TRBV5-6,.,TRBJ1-2,.,CASSLLGRAGVPPNYGYTF,TGTGCCAGCAGCTTGCTCGGCCGGGCCGGCGTACCCCCCAACTATGGCTACACCTTC
TRBV5-8,.,TRBJ1-4,.,CASVRGTNEKLFF,TGTGCCAGCGTTAGGGGGACTAATGAAAAACTGTTTTTT
TRBV28,.,TRBJ2-7,.,CASRTPPRGGQYF,TGTGCCAGCCGGACACCACCTCGGGGTGGGCAGTACTTC
TRBV11-2,.,TRBJ2-7,TRBD2,CASSLRSGNPAFSYEQYF,TGTGCCAGCAGCTTACGTAGCGGGAACCCCGCCTTCTCCTACGAGCAGTACTTC
TRBV4-1,.,TRBJ2-7,.,CASSQDWGRERSEQYF,TGCGCCAGCAGCCAAGATTGGGGCAGGGAAAGGTCCGAGCAGTACTTC
TRBV6-5,once,TRBJ2-1,.,CASSYSPGEDEQFF,TGTGCCAGCAGTTACTCGCCCGGGGAGGATGAGCAGTTCTTC
TRBV5-6,.,TRBJ2-3,.,CASSLAASTDTQYF,TGTGCCAGCAGCTTGGCGGCTAGCACAGATACGCAGTATTTT
TRBV28,.,TRBJ2-7,.,CASTDTGTYYEQYF,TGTGCCAGCACCGATACGGGCACATACTACGAGCAGTACTTC
TRBV5-1,.,TRBJ2-5,.,CASSPSVRGLETQYF,TGCGCCAGCAGCCCCTCAGTCAGGGGTTTAGAGACCCAGTACTTC
TRBV5-6,.,TRBJ2-1,.,CASSLATRSYNEQFF,TGTGCCAGCAGCTTGGCTACAAGATCTTACAATGAGCAGTTCTTC
TRBV27,.,TRBJ2-5,TRBD2,CASSSMASGSLTETQYF,TGTGCCAGCAGTTCGATGGCCAGCGGGAGTTTAACAGAGACCCAGTACTTC
TRBV2,.,TRBJ1-2,TRBD1,CASSQGGGIRGYTF,TGTGCCAGCAGCCAGGGGGGTGGTATACGTGGCTACACCTTC
TRBV6-1,.,TRBJ2-2,.,CASSATRSGELFF,TGTGCCAGCAGCGCCACCAGGTCCGGGGAGCTGTTTTTT
TRBV6-1,.,TRBJ2-5,TRBD2,CASSEAEWGGGTQYF,TGTGCCAGCAGTGAAGCAGAGTGGGGCGGGGGGACCCAGTACTTC
TRBV30,few,TRBJ1-1,TRBD1,CAWSETGTGGEAFF,TGTGCCTGGAGTGAAACCGGGACAGGAGGAGAAGCTTTCTTT
TRBV5-4,.,TRBJ2-1,.,CASSLDRSSNEQFF,TGTGCCAGCAGCTTGGATAGGTCTAGCAATGAGCAGTTCTTC
TRBV7-2,.,TRBJ1-6,TRBD1,CASSLYRGGNSPLHF,TGTGCCAGCAGCTTATACAGGGGAGGTAATTCACCCCTCCACTTT
TRBV19,.,TRBJ1-1,TRBD1,CASSYGTEPNTEAFF,TGTGCCAGTAGTTACGGGACAGAGCCGAACACTGAAGCTTTCTTT
TRBV18,.,TRBJ2-5,.,CASSRIQDQETQYF,TGTGCCAGCTCTCGGATACAGGACCAAGAGACCCAGTACTTC
TRBV5-1,.,TRBJ2-6,.,CASSLAISSGANVLTF,TGCGCCAGCAGCTTGGCAATCAGCTCTGGGGCCAACGTCCTGACTTTC
TRBV2,once,TRBJ1-2,.,CASRGSGGEGYTF,TGTGCCAGCAGGGGGTCGGGAGGGGAAGGCTACACCTTC
TRBV28,.,TRBJ1-1,.,CASSGYTEAFF,TGTGCCAGCAGTGGTTACACTGAAGCTTTCTTT
TRBV5-1,.,TRBJ2-7,.,CASSLAARAGPYEQYF,TGCGCCAGCAGCTTGGCCGCGAGGGCCGGCCCCTACGAGCAGTACTTC
TRBV28,once,TRBJ2-7,TRBD2,CASSLGTSELLEQYF,TGTGCCAGCAGTTTAGGGACTAGCGAGCTCTTGGAGCAGTACTTC
TRBV29-1,.,TRBJ1-1,.,CSVEDLRPGGVTEAFF,TGCAGCGTTGAAGATCTCCGCCCGGGGGGGGTGACTGAAGCTTTCTTT
TRBV28,.,TRBJ2-3,.,CASSIYGGIADTQYF,TGTGCCAGCAGTATATACGGCGGGATCGCAGATACGCAGTATTTT
TRBV28,.,TRBJ2-1,TRBD2,CASSSEVGTSGGLASYNEQFF,TGTGCCAGCAGTTCTGAGGTGGGGACTAGCGGGGGACTAGCATCCTACAATGAGCAGTTCTTC
TRBV5-4,.,TRBJ2-7,TRBD2,CASSPGAGAEYEQYF,TGTGCCAGCAGCCCTGGAGCGGGAGCAGAGTACGAGCAGTACTTC
TRBV6-1,.,TRBJ2-7,.,CASSWSASYEQYF,TGTGCCAGCAGTTGGAGCGCTTCCTACGAGCAGTACTTC
TRBV5-8,.,TRBJ1-1,.,CASSFRDRSTEAFF,TGTGCCAGCAGCTTCCGGGACCGCTCCACTGAAGCTTTCTTT
TRBV2,.,TRBJ2-2,TRBD2,CASRTPGLAGGTNTGELFF,TGTGCCAGCAGGACCCCGGGACTAGCGGGAGGGACGAACACCGGGGAGCTGTTTTTT
TRBV2,.,TRBJ2-1,.,CASSETLQGYNEQFF,TGTGCCAGCAGTGAAACGCTGCAGGGGTACAATGAGCAGTTCTTC
TRBV2,few,TRBJ1-2,.,CASSPGRPYGYTF,TGTGCCAGCAGCCCGGGACGTCCTTATGGCTACACCTTC
TRBV11-3,.,TRBJ1-1,.,CASSLEGMNTEAFF,TGTGCCAGCAGCTTGGAGGGGATGAACACTGAAGCTTTCTTT
TRBV29-1,.,TRBJ2-1,TRBD2,CSESRAGGYNEQFF,TGCAGCGAGTCTAGAGCGGGAGGTTACAATGAGCAGTTCTTC
TRBV11-2,.,TRBJ2-3,TRBD2,CASSLGLAWGDTQYF,TGTGCCAGCAGCCTCGGACTAGCCTGGGGAGATACGCAGTATTTT
TRBV18,.,TRBJ2-1,TRBD1,CASSPPDRGRNEQFF,TGTGCCAGCTCACCACCGGACAGGGGGCGGAATGAGCAGTTCTTC